The T cell receptor (beta chain) described here comes from a study of blood T cells in healthy people across ages. This clonotype was seen many times. The antigen is unknown. Findings of the study overall: With age, beta diversity per million T cells declined roughly linearly, significantly by around 43.

Germline values: CDR1 SGHKS, CDR2 YYEKEE (reference sequence). V dropped 1 base and J dropped 3 bases, with 20 bases sitting between them. The CDR3 extends over 18 amino acids. Combining a sample-barcoded 5' primer with a J-beta primer mix, a second PCR ran for 7 to 11 cycles. A single record per CDR3 protein comes from TCRdb applying MiXCR to the 5' RACE reads. Here the sample spans hundreds of thousands of distinct CDR3 sequences, roughly 32% being singletons. The source is a woman aged 80 or over in good health. Sequenced sample: blood. This chain links TRBV5-5 with TRBJ2-1; D is unresolved. CDR3 nucleotides: TGTGCCAGCAGCTTGCCTGGACGACCGTTTAGGGTCTACAATGAGCAGTTCTTC. Amino acid sequence: CASSLPGRPFRVYNEQFF.